This note documents a single T cell receptor beta chain sequence. This sample also contains other DNA sequences that code for the same CDR3. Trimming removed 3 bases from V and 0 bases from J; junction bases left unmatched: 2. The CDR3 sequence is 14 residues long. CDR1 is KGHSH and CDR2 is LQKENI in the germline V gene. This sample stems from a study of blood T cell repertoires in COVID-19. Overall study: Samples came from the United States, Italy and Spain, spanning acute and convalescent COVID-19. Sources were T cells, B-cell-depleted T cells, or PBMCs; the material itself was cDNA or gDNA.

Authors' analysis steps: It was from reference gene primer amplification that nucleated cell counts were estimated. Generated by immunoSEQ multiplex PCR, the TCRdb table keeps only in-frame clones and is missing some. V, J and clone size reflect that table, while D and trimming were determined from the DNA. The profile shows about 280,000 clones, approximately 83% of them singletons. Sequencing was done on a sample of peripheral blood. V usage is TRBV18 and J usage is TRBJ2-7, with TRBD1 matching 7 bases. This receptor was obtained from a woman between 45 and 65 years old who had recovered from COVID-19. CDR3 DNA: TGTGCCAGCTCACCGGGACAGAGCTCCTACGAGCAGTACTTC. This gives the protein CASSPGQSSYEQYF.